The entry below gives a single TCR beta chain sequence along with its context. The sample is drawn from a study of blood T cell repertoires in COVID-19. V lost 7 bases to trimming and J lost 4 bases, with 13 bases between them. CDR1 SNHLY and CDR2 FYNNEI come from the germline V gene. CDR3 length: 13 residues. Sequencing used immunoSEQ multiplex PCR; TCRdb keeps in-frame clones, though not all of them. The table records fewer than 350,000 clones, about 88% of them present only once. Material: PBMCs or T cells enriched from blood (not recorded which). The clonotype originates from a woman aged 40 to 49 who had recovered from COVID-19. The V and J genes are TRBV2 and TRBJ1-2; perhaps TRBD1 as D (6 bases). CDR3 in amino acids: CASIGGAGYGYTF. Written as DNA, the CDR3 is TGTGCCAGCATTGGGGGGGCAGGCTATGGCTACACCTTC. Based on the CDR3 plus reference TRBV2 and TRBJ1-2, the full variable domain is EPEVTQTPSHQVTQMGQEVILRCVPISNHLYFYWYRQILGQKVEFLVSFYNNEISEKSEIFDDQFSVERPDGSNFTLKIRSTKLEDSAMYFCASIGGAGYGYTFGSGTRLTVV.